This TCR beta chain was profiled in a study of blood T cell repertoires in COVID-19. Looking at the study overall: The recovered donors of Cohort 3 showed two negative PCRs, clearance, or symptom resolution. Sources were T cells, B-cell-depleted T cells, or PBMCs; the material itself was cDNA or gDNA.

Individuals drawn from about 26 US areas were roughly 18 to 100 years old. There are 14 residues in the CDR3. CDR1 and CDR2 from the germline V gene are GTSNPN and SVGIG (reference sequence). V lost 4 bases and J lost 11, with 18 bases in between. Clones were read by immunoSEQ multiplex PCR, and TCRdb kept only the in-frame ones, dropping some. The table includes 400,000 or so clones, approximately 89% detected once. The receptor was derived from a man between 40 and 49 years old in a cohort exposed to, infected with or recovered from COVID-19 (not recorded which). The specimen sequenced was PBMCs or T cells enriched from blood (not recorded which). This sequence joins TRBV30 and TRBJ1-6; D is ambiguous. The CDR3 spells CAWTSGGGRTPLHF. The DNA of the CDR3 is TGTGCCTGGACGTCTGGCGGAGGGAGGACACCCCTCCACTTT.